This entry lists 29 T cell receptor beta chains sequenced from one sample in a study of identical twins. Each CDR3 protein is one row after TCRdb ran MiXCR on the 5' RACE reads. The sample gives approximately 500,000 distinct CDR3 sequences, roughly 15% of which show up once; roughly 0.42% is in the top ten. These sequences were also reported in another study, on yellow fever vaccine responses in identical twins.

Sequenced material: CD4+ T cells sorted from blood. These receptors originate from a woman under 30 in good health.

The genes are TRBV7-9 and TRBJ1-2; a possible D gene is TRBD1 (5 bases). Germline V CDR1 and CDR2: SEHNR, FQNEAQ (reference sequence). Trimming shortened V by 1 base and J by 3 bases, and 12 bases separated the two germline ends. The CDR3 consists of 15 residues. The CDR3 region is CASSLGGARDYGYTF. The CDR3 region has the DNA TGTGCCAGCAGCTTAGGCGGGGCCAGGGACTATGGCTACACCTTC.

The chain couples TRBV12-3 or TRBV12-4 to TRBJ2-1, with TRBD2 identical over 13 bases. The CDR3 spans 16 residues. Unmatched junction bases numbered 6, after V lost 6 bases and J lost 4 bases. The CDR3 sequence: CASRPWTSGSYNEQFF. The CDR3 nucleotides read TGTGCCAGCAGGCCATGGACTAGCGGGAGTTACAATGAGCAGTTCTTC.

The V gene is TRBV7-6, the J gene TRBJ1-1, with 7 positions matching TRBD1. Germline CDR1 is SGHVS and CDR2 is FNYEAQ. The CDR3 extends over 16 amino acids. V gave up 1 base and J gave up 2 bases; unmatched junction bases: 7. The CDR3 sequence: CASSLGVRGLNTEAFF. The CDR3 nucleotides read TGTGCCAGCAGCTTAGGTGTTAGGGGGCTCAACACTGAAGCTTTCTTT.

This clonotype was seen only a few times. The chain uses TRBV6-1 and TRBJ1-6, with TRBD1 as a possible D gene (5 bases). Germline loops: CDR1 MNHNS, CDR2 SASEGT. CDR3 size: 15 residues. Trimming took 7 bases from V and 7 from J, leaving 17 bases between them. The CDR3 DNA reads as TGTGCCAGCAAATTACGGTCAGGGACGAATTCACCCCTCCACTTT. Translated, it gives CASKLRSGTNSPLHF.

This chain joins TRBV20-1 and TRBJ2-1, with 10 bases aligning to TRBD2. CDR3 length equals 13 residues. The germline V gene has CDR1 DFQATT and CDR2 SNEGSKA (reference sequence). J gave up 7 bases and V 5 bases, and 5 bases lay outside the gene matches. This chain's CDR3 is CSALAGDRNEQFF. The CDR3, as DNA: TGCAGTGCTCTAGCGGGGGATCGGAATGAGCAGTTCTTC.

The CDR3 here is CSVGPSASGNNEQFF. The CDR3 DNA is TGCAGCGTTGGACCCTCTGCTAGCGGAAACAATGAGCAGTTCTTC. This chain uses TRBV29-1 with TRBJ2-1; 7 nucleotides agree with TRBD2. Looked up from germline, CDR1 is SQVTM and CDR2 is ANQGSEA. The ends lost 4 bases at V and 5 bases at J; junction bases unmatched: 11. The CDR3 has 15 residues.

A few counts support this clonotype. CDR3 protein: CSAPTLLGVETQYF. In nucleotides, the CDR3 is TGCAGTGCCCCTACCCTGTTGGGAGTCGAGACCCAGTACTTC. The V and J genes are TRBV20-1 and TRBJ2-5; D may be TRBD2 (5 bases). V lost 6 bases to trimming and J lost 5 bases, with 19 bases between them. Germline V lookup: CDR1 DFQATT, CDR2 SNEGSKA (reference sequence). The CDR3 length is 14 residues.

This clonotype was recorded a few times. The chain couples TRBV4-2 to TRBJ1-5; D unclear. Germline V gene data show CDR1 as LGHNA and CDR2 as YNFKEQ. Between the trimmed V and J ends, which lost 3 bases and 4 bases, there was a span of 7 bases. The CDR3 sequence is 13 residues long. The CDR3 is CASSQTSNQPQHF. For the CDR3, the DNA is TGTGCCAGCAGCCAGACATCGAATCAGCCCCAGCATTTT.

This clonotype has more than one count but fewer than ten. CDR3 sequence: CASSPRVDRREQYF. CDR3 coding DNA: TGTGCCAGCAGCCCACGCGTTGACAGAAGGGAGCAGTACTTC. J is TRBJ2-7 and V is TRBV12-3 or TRBV12-4, with D possibly being TRBD1 (5 bases). This CDR3 is built from 14 residues. Trimming removed 6 bases at V and 7 bases at J, with 19 bases between.

CDR3 nucleotide sequence: TGCGCCACGACAGGGTCGGGCAATCAGCCCCAGCATTTT. It yields the protein CATTGSGNQPQHF. The J gene is TRBJ1-5, the V gene TRBV10-2, with TRBD1 matching over 7 bases. The CDR3 sequence is 13 residues long. The germline V gene encodes CDR1 WSHSY and CDR2 SAAADI. With 10 bases clipped from V and 2 bases from J, the junction kept 5 bases outside the gene matches.

This clonotype occurred many times. V usage is TRBV10-3 and J usage is TRBJ2-3; D is possibly TRBD2 (6 bases). This CDR3 region has 15 residues. Germline CDR1 is ENHRY and CDR2 is SYGVKD. Trimming shortened V by 4 bases and J by 2 bases, and 13 bases separated the two germline ends. CDR3 in DNA: TGTGCCATCAGTGTAAGGACTACCTCCACAGATACGCAGTATTTT. Protein product: CAISVRTTSTDTQYF.

A few counts support this clonotype. The chain uses TRBV5-1 and TRBJ2-5, with 12 nucleotides matching TRBD2. V lost 4 bases, J lost 4 bases, and 11 bases stayed unmatched. The CDR3 length is 17 residues. Germline V gene data show CDR1 as SGHRS and CDR2 as YFSETQ. CDR3 protein: CASSPRLAGAPPETQYF. CDR3 DNA: TGCGCCAGCAGCCCAAGACTAGCGGGAGCCCCCCCAGAGACCCAGTACTTC. Filled out from reference TRBV5-1 and TRBJ2-5, the complete variable domain reads KAGVTQTPRYLIKTRGQQVTLSCSPISGHRSVSWYQQTPGQGLQFLFEYFSETQRNKGNFPGRFSGRQFSNSRSEMNVSTLELGDSALYLCASSPRLAGAPPETQYFGPGTRLLVL.

The chain employs TRBV29-1 and TRBJ2-1, with 7 bases lining up with TRBD1. Germline V gene lookup returns CDR1 SQVTM and CDR2 ANQGSEA. CDR3 length equals 13 residues. Germline trimming cut 7 bases from V and 1 base from J; bases unmatched to any gene: 4. This chain's CDR3 is CSALGQSYNEQFF. CDR3 coding DNA: TGCAGCGCATTGGGACAGTCCTACAATGAGCAGTTCTTC.

The CDR3 nucleotides read TGCGCCAGCAGCTTAGGACTCTATGAGCAGTTCTTC. Protein product: CASSLGLYEQFF. This rearrangement joins TRBV5-1 to TRBJ2-1; D might be TRBD2 (5 bases). The CDR3 runs 12 residues. Trimming stripped 2 bases from V and 8 bases from J, with 8 bases between. Germline CDR1 reads SGHRS; CDR2 reads YFSETQ.

The CDR3 nucleotides read TGTGCCATTAAGTCCGGGGGGGCAGGGGAGACCCAGTACTTC. It encodes CAIKSGGAGETQYF. The chain employs TRBV6-1 and TRBJ2-5, with 8 bases matching TRBD2. Per the germline V gene, CDR1 is MNHNS and CDR2 is SASEGT. The CDR3 spans 14 residues. V shed 10 bases, J shed 5 bases, and the junction held 12 bases outside the gene matches.

This clonotype was counted a few times. This chain uses TRBV5-1 with TRBJ2-1, with D possibly matching TRBD1 (5 bases). Trimming removed 3 bases from V and 8 bases from J, with 21 bases in between. This CDR3 has 16 amino acids. Germline lookup yields CDR1 SGHRS and CDR2 YFSETQ. CDR3 region: CASSSGAGKPGDEQFF. In DNA, the CDR3 is TGCGCCAGCAGCTCCGGCGCAGGGAAGCCCGGAGATGAGCAGTTCTTC.

This clonotype was picked up a small number of times. The chain recombines TRBV12-3 or TRBV12-4 with TRBJ2-5, with D tentatively TRBD2 (6 bases). CDR3 size: 16 residues. Trimming removed 8 bases from V and 5 bases from J, with 24 bases in between. DNA for the CDR3: TGTGCCAGCCGCAGGCGGGGAGGAGGGCTTCTGGAGACCCAGTACTTC. Its translation is CASRRRGGGLLETQYF.

A remark on this clonotype: Germline and junction disagree at one end, which may indicate a read error. The chain uses TRBV6-1 and TRBJ2-7; 7 nucleotides line up with TRBD2. Germline V gives CDR1 MNHNS, CDR2 SASEGT. The CDR3 is 15 amino acids. In nucleotides, the CDR3 is TGTGCCAGCAGGGGCGGTTCCAGCGGGATATACGAGCTGTACTTC. It codes for CASRGGSSGIYELYF.

This chain links TRBV24-1 with TRBJ2-2, with 9 bases identical to TRBD1. Trimming cost V 3 bases and J 1 base; bases outside gene matches: 2. The length of the CDR3 is 16 residues. The germline V gene has CDR1 KGHDR and CDR2 SFDVKD. CDR3 protein: CATSDPGQGNTGELFF. CDR3 DNA: TGTGCCACCAGTGATCCGGGACAGGGGAACACCGGGGAGCTGTTTTTT.

There are a few counts of this clonotype. The chain uses TRBV5-1 and TRBJ2-3, with 9 nucleotides matching TRBD1. Germline assignment: CDR1 SGHRS and CDR2 YFSETQ. V was clipped by 0 bases and J by 2 bases; unmatched bases: 4. The CDR3 is 16 amino acids. The CDR3 region is CASSLGGQGNTDTQYF. The CDR3 nucleotides read TGCGCCAGCAGCTTGGGTGGACAGGGGAACACAGATACGCAGTATTTT.

This clonotype was seen a handful of times. The chain's CDR3 is CASTLNGIRDTDTDTQYF. CDR3 nucleotide sequence: TGTGCCAGCACCCTTAACGGGATCCGGGACACCGACACAGATACGCAGTATTTT. The V and J genes are TRBV11-1 and TRBJ2-3, with D possibly being TRBD1 (6 bases). Trimming shortened V by 7 bases and J by 2 bases, and 25 bases separated the two germline ends. Germline CDR1 and CDR2: SGHAT and FQDESV (reference sequence). The CDR3 has 18 amino acids.

The gene calls are TRBV6-1 and TRBJ2-5, with no clear D. The V gene lost 7 bases and the J gene lost 5 bases, with 20 bases spanning the gap. This CDR3 contains 15 residues. Germline assignment: CDR1 MNHNS and CDR2 SASEGT. The CDR3 reads CASNPTISSGETQYF. As DNA, the CDR3 is TGTGCCAGCAACCCCACAATCTCCTCCGGGGAGACCCAGTACTTC.

This clonotype was counted at least ten times. The V call is TRBV5-1, the J call TRBJ2-1; 7 positions match TRBD1. CDR3 length: 15 residues. Germline lookup yields CDR1 SGHRS and CDR2 YFSETQ. After removal of 3 bases from V and 1 base from J, the junction contained 4 bases not matched to a gene. The CDR3 here is CASSYRDSSYNEQFF. CDR3 DNA sequence: TGCGCCAGCAGCTACAGGGACAGTTCCTACAATGAGCAGTTCTTC.

This clonotype was counted ten times or more. Here the CDR3 reads CASSYKWGTQGKETQYF. CDR3 bases: TGTGCCAGCAGTTACAAGTGGGGGACGCAGGGAAAAGAGACCCAGTACTTC. The chain combines TRBV28 with TRBJ2-5; the D call may be TRBD1 or TRBD2 (5 bases each). V lost 4 bases and J 3 bases, leaving 21 bases between the germline ends. This CDR3 spans 17 amino acids. CDR1 is MDHEN and CDR2 is SYDVKM in the germline V gene.

This clonotype was picked up a small number of times. The V and J genes are TRBV18 and TRBJ2-1, with D hard to call. Germline V lookup: CDR1 KGHSH, CDR2 LQKENI. The V gene lost 4 bases and the J gene lost 0 bases, with 10 bases spanning the gap. The CDR3 runs 15 residues. The CDR3 reads CASSQQLSSYNEQFF. CDR3 nucleotides: TGTGCCAGCTCACAACAGTTGAGCTCCTACAATGAGCAGTTCTTC. Based on the CDR3 plus reference TRBV18 and TRBJ2-1, the full variable domain is NAGVMQNPRHLVRRRGQEARLRCSPMKGHSHVYWYRQLPEEGLKFMVYLQKENIIDESGMPKERFSAEFPKEGPSILRIQQVVRGDSAAYFCASSQQLSSYNEQFFGPGTRLTVL.

The chain combines TRBV3-1 with TRBJ2-1; D ambiguous. From germline, CDR1 is LGHDT and CDR2 YNNKEL (reference sequence). Trimming shortened V by 4 bases and J by 0 bases, and 10 bases separated the two germline ends. The CDR3 is 15 amino acids. CDR3 DNA: TGTGCCAGCAGCCTAGGCCCTACCTCCTACAATGAGCAGTTCTTC. It codes for CASSLGPTSYNEQFF.

The rearrangement links TRBV5-6 to TRBJ2-2, with a tentative D call TRBD2 (6 bases). This CDR3 contains 15 residues. The V end was cut by 1 base, the J end by 6 bases, with 13 bases between. The germline CDR1 and CDR2 sequences are SGHDT and YYEEEE. The CDR3 sequence: CASSLSLAVAGELFF. CDR3 coding DNA: TGTGCCAGCAGCTTGTCACTAGCAGTCGCCGGGGAGCTGTTTTTT.

This chain connects TRBV11-2 to TRBJ2-1, with 10 bases aligning to TRBD2. The CDR3 is made up of 19 amino acids. V dropped 5 bases and J dropped 7; count of bases not matched to a gene: 20. Germline V gene data show CDR1 as SGHAT and CDR2 as FQNNGV. CDR3: CASSLKRASGSFYRNEQFF. The CDR3 nucleotides are TGTGCCAGCAGCCTAAAACGGGCTAGCGGGAGTTTTTATAGGAATGAGCAGTTCTTC.

The CDR3 sequence: CASSLDGFGSRTGELFF. CDR3 sequence (DNA): TGTGCCAGCAGCTTAGACGGCTTCGGGAGTAGGACCGGGGAGCTGTTTTTT. The J gene is TRBJ2-2, the V gene TRBV11-3; maybe TRBD2 (6 bases). The germline V and J ends were trimmed by 0 bases and 5 bases, with 16 bases remaining between them. This CDR3 comprises 17 residues. The germline V gene has CDR1 SGHNT and CDR2 YENEEA. Variable domain in full (rest from reference TRBV11-3 and TRBJ2-2): EAGVVQSPRYKIIEKKQPVAFWCNPISGHNTLYWYLQNLGQGPELLIRYENEEAVDDSQLPKDRFSAERLKGVDSTLKIQPAELGDSAVYLCASSLDGFGSRTGELFFGEGSRLTVL.